Sequencing of this TCR beta chain was carried out in a study of sequential checkpoint blockade in melanoma. Study information: Randomization was 1:1 between first-line nivolumab→ipilimumab and ipilimumab→nivolumab.

With 4 bases removed from V and 4 bases from J, the gap between germline ends came to 24 bases. Per the germline V gene, CDR1 is MNHNS and CDR2 is SASEGT. The CDR3 has 18 amino acids. Profiling relied on immunoSEQ multiplex PCR, and the TCRdb table lists in-frame clones only, not all of them. The data show 9,000 to 10,000 clones, approximately 73% seen once. The sample holds one count of this clone. This sample's treatment: randomized to nivolumab then ipilimumab (arm A) or the reverse (arm B). V usage is TRBV6-1 and J usage is TRBJ2-3; the D gene is possibly TRBD2 (5 bases). This sequence originates from a human donor with melanoma. The sample consisted of CD8+ T cells sorted from blood (inferred from file names), taken from a patient given nivolumab and ipilimumab in sequence. CDR3 protein: CASSGAGLGGNEADTQYF. In DNA, the CDR3 is TGTGCCAGCAGTGGGGCCGGGCTAGGAGGCAACGAAGCAGATACGCAGTATTTT.